Each of the 2 T cell receptor beta chains below was sequenced from the same sample in a study of immune cell composition in non-small cell lung cancer. TCRdb keeps only in-frame clones here, not all; method: immunoSEQ multiplex PCR. The top ten hold around 5% of the sample, which has more than 3,000 clones, 60% to 75% seen once. Normal lung was sampled as far from the tumour as possible, at least 3 cm. Sequencing input: non-adjacent lung tissue. Receptor source: a human donor with non-small cell lung cancer.

J is TRBJ2-2 and V is TRBV4-1; D is ambiguous. This CDR3 is built from 16 residues. Germline V lookup: CDR1 MGHRA, CDR2 YSYEKL. Trimming removed 2 bases from V and 1 base from J, with 11 bases in between. Here the CDR3 reads CASSQLGQRNTGELFF. DNA for the CDR3: TGCGCCAGCAGCCAATTAGGTCAGCGGAACACCGGGGAGCTGTTTTTT.

The gene calls are TRBV7-3 and TRBJ1-6; the D gene is possibly TRBD1 (5 bases). Per germline, CDR1 SGHTA and CDR2 FQGTGA. This CDR3 is 12 amino acids long. The CDR3 spells CGGGEGTSPLHF. The CDR3 DNA follows: TGTGGGGGTGGGGAGGGGACTTCACCCCTCCACTTT.